This TCR beta chain was retrieved from a study of neoadjuvant anti-PD-1 for oral cavity cancer. Overall study findings and caveats: Each response group had just a few patients in TCR analyses.

Time point denoted: after neoadjuvant nivolumab, at surgical resection. These oral cavity squamous cell carcinomas were HPV-negative and locally advanced. Some clones are missing from TCRdb's copy, which holds only in-frame ones; the method was immunoSEQ multiplex PCR. The table lists over 14,000 clones, around 70% of them singletons. CDR1 is LNHDA and CDR2 is SQIVND in the germline V gene (reference sequence). Deletions cut 4 bases from V and 6 bases from J, with 9 bases between. The CDR3 extends over 12 amino acids. About this clone: What it recognizes is unknown.

J is TRBJ2-5 and V is TRBV19; D ambiguous. This material consisted of PBMCs, taken after nivolumab (anti-PD-1) treatment. This TCR derives from a person between 40 and 80 years old with oral cavity squamous cell carcinoma. CDR3 in amino acids: CASSTDTQTQYF. CDR3 nucleotide sequence: TGTGCCAGTAGTACCGACACCCAGACCCAGTACTTC.